This T cell receptor beta chain stems from a study of T cell responses to AZD1222 COVID-19 vaccine. Whole-study context: Investigators merged groups given second doses at roughly 4 or roughly 12 weeks.

The CDR3 covers 16 residues. This clone was observed a few times. Repertoires were generated with immunoSEQ multiplex PCR, while TCRdb's copy carries only in-frame clones and drops some. The top ten hold less than 0.55% of the sample, which has around 200,000 clones, 88% seen once. This TCR was sampled from an adult in good health. The rearrangement links TRBV7-5 to TRBJ1-6; the listed D gene, TRBD1, was not tested against the DNA. TRBV7-5 is a listed pseudogene. The sequencing here drew on peripheral blood, taken on day 0 of AZD1222 vaccination. CDR3 nucleotides: TGTGCCAGAAGCCTACTGATGACAGGGGTTTGTTCACCCCTCCACTTT. It is translated as CARSLLMTGVCSPLHF.